The present T cell receptor beta chain was sequenced within a study of cytomegalovirus exposure and HLA in healthy donors. About the research overall: From HLA-typed donors, an early data release held around 85 million unique TCRs. General study points: The majority of CMV-associated TCR beta chains were reported as apparently HLA-restricted in a later analysis. Presence/absence analysis assumed near-uniform sequencing depth across donors. The authors reported that TCR beta sequences could predict HLA-A and HLA-B alleles. These predictions were accurate for most subjects in the first cohort.

Germline CDR1 reads SGHNT; CDR2 reads YYREEE (reference sequence). V was pared by 0 bases and J by 5 bases, with 11 bases between. There are 15 residues in the CDR3. On this clone itself: The target antigen is unknown.

The PCR used 60 Vbeta and 13 Jbeta primers. The method was immunoSEQ multiplex PCR; TCRdb's version includes in-frame clones alone and lacks a portion of them. The sample consists of under 150,000 clones, over 70% of them appearing once. The source material was PBMCs. The TCR was taken from a middle-aged woman in good health and CMV-seronegative. The chain combines TRBV5-4 with TRBJ2-2; tentative D call: TRBD1 (6 bases). The CDR3 is CASSLGAGVTGELFF. The CDR3 bases are TGTGCCAGCAGCTTGGGGGCAGGGGTAACCGGGGAGCTGTTTTTT.